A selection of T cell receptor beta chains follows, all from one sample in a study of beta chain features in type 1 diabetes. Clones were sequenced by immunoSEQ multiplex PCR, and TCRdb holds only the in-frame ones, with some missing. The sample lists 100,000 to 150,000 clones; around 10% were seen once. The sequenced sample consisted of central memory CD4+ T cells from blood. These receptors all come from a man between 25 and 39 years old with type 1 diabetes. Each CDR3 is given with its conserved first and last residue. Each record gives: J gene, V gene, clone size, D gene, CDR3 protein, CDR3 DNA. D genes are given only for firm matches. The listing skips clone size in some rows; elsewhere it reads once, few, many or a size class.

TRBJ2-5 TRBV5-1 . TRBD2 CASSLGTSGAQETQYF TGCGCCAGCAGCCTCGGGACTAGCGGGGCACAAGAGACCCAGTACTTC
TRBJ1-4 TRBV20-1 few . CSADPGEKLFF TGCAGTGCTGACCCGGGTGAAAAACTGTTTTTT
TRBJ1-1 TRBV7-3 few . CASSLVINTEAFF TGTGCCAGCAGCTTAGTAATAAACACTGAAGCTTTCTTT
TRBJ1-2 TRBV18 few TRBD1 CASSSGTATSGYGYTF TGTGCCAGCTCATCGGGGACAGCGACGAGTGGGTATGGCTACACCTTC
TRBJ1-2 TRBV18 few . CASSPPQVGPYGYTF TGTGCCAGCTCACCACCACAGGTCGGCCCCTATGGCTACACCTTC
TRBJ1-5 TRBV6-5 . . CASSYGREMNQPQHF TGTGCCAGCAGTTACGGCAGGGAAATGAATCAGCCCCAGCATTTT
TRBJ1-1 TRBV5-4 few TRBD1 CASSLPQGGSSLNTEAFF TGTGCCAGCAGCCTCCCACAGGGGGGATCCTCGCTGAACACTGAAGCTTTCTTT
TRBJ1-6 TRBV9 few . CASSLSIDPYNSPLHF TGTGCCAGCAGCCTATCGATTGATCCCTATAATTCACCCCTCCACTTT
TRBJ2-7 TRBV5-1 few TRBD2 CASSEDSSGGIGEQYF TGCGCCAGCAGCGAGGACTCTAGCGGGGGGATTGGCGAGCAGTACTTC
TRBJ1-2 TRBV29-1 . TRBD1 CSVRGQASSVDGYTF TGCAGCGTTCGGGGACAGGCCTCAAGCGTGGATGGCTACACCTTC
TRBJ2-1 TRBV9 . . CASSAAGGEQFF TGTGCCAGCAGCGCGGCGGGCGGTGAGCAGTTCTTC
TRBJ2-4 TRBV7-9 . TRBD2 CASSLDPSGVVGYIQYF TGTGCCAGCAGCTTAGATCCTAGCGGGGTTGTGGGGTACATTCAGTACTTC
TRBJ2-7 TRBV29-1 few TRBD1 CSVFGTGRSYEQYF TGCAGCGTTTTCGGGACAGGTCGCTCCTACGAGCAGTACTTC
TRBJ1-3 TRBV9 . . CASSVGFATGNTIYF TGTGCCAGCAGCGTAGGGTTCGCGACTGGAAACACCATATATTTT
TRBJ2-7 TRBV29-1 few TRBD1 CSVVGLGTGVYEQYF TGCAGCGTTGTAGGTCTCGGGACAGGGGTTTACGAGCAGTACTTC
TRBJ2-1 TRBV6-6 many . CASSLHGTSNEQFF TGTGCCAGCAGCCTCCATGGAACTAGCAATGAGCAGTTCTTC
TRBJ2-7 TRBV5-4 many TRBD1 CASSFDRGVYEQYF TGTGCCAGCAGCTTCGACAGGGGAGTCTACGAGCAGTACTTC
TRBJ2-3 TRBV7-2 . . CASSLGVTETDTQYF TGTGCCAGCAGCTTAGGGGTGACAGAGACAGATACGCAGTATTTT
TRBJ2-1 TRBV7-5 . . CAVAGGVYNEQFF TGTGCCGTGGCGGGAGGGGTCTACAATGAGCAGTTCTTC
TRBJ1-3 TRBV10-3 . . CAIRSDSSGNTIYF TGTGCCATCAGATCGGACAGCTCTGGAAACACCATATATTTT
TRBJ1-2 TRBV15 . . CATSRGGRNYYGYTF TGTGCCACCAGCAGAGGGGGCAGAAATTACTATGGCTACACCTTC
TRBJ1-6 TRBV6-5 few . CASMDRNSPLHF TGTGCCAGCATGGACAGAAATTCACCCCTCCACTTT
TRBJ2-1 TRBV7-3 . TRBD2 CASSLSGGSYNEQFF TGTGCCAGCAGCTTAAGCGGGGGGTCCTACAATGAGCAGTTCTTC
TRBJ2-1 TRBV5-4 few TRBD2 CASSFYRGGYNEQFF TGTGCCAGCAGCTTTTATCGGGGGGGCTACAATGAGCAGTTCTTC
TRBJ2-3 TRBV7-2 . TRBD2 CASSFLRGGAGGYTQYF TGTGCCAGCAGCTTTCTTCGCGGGGGGGCCGGGGGGTATACGCAGTATTTT
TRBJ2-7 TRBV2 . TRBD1 CASSDGTGGFYEQYF TGTGCCAGCAGTGACGGGACAGGTGGCTTCTACGAGCAGTACTTC
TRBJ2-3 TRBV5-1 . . CASSRRPLGSDTQYF TGCGCCAGCAGCCGTCGACCCCTCGGGTCCGATACGCAGTATTTT
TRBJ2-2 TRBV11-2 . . CASSHPRTGELFF TGTGCCAGCAGCCACCCCAGGACCGGGGAGCTGTTTTTT
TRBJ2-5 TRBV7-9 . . CASSLDRQAQETQYF TGTGCCAGCAGCTTAGATAGACAGGCCCAAGAGACCCAGTACTTC
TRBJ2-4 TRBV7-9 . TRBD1 CASTTGTGENIQYF TGTGCCAGCACAACCGGGACAGGGGAAAACATTCAGTACTTC
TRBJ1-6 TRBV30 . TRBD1 CACDGTEGTPLHF TGTGCCTGCGATGGGACAGAGGGGACACCCCTCCACTTT
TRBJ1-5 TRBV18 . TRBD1 CASSSGQGSNQPQHF TGTGCCAGCTCATCTGGACAGGGGAGCAATCAGCCCCAGCATTTT